This entry lists 19 T cell receptor beta chains sequenced from one sample in a study of blood T cell repertoires in COVID-19. Libraries were prepared by immunoSEQ multiplex PCR; TCRdb keeps only in-frame clonotypes and omits some of them. The sample comprises some 250,000 clones, approximately 86% of which are singletons, and over 6% rests with the top ten. What was sequenced was peripheral blood. Every receptor here comes from a woman in her seventies with active or convalescent COVID-19.

The table lists this clone with a few counts. A much larger clone differs by one base, so this may be a read error. The chain is built from TRBV12-3 or TRBV12-4 and TRBJ1-1, with a weak D call TRBD1 (6 bases). The V end lost 6 bases, the J end lost 1 base, and 9 bases lay between the germline ends. The length of the CDR3 is 13 residues. The CDR3 reads CASRPTGNTEAFF. DNA of the CDR3: TGTGCCAGCAGGCCGACAGGGAACACTGAAGCTTTCTTT.

The V and J genes are TRBV18 and TRBJ1-5; D is ambiguous. Germline assignment: CDR1 KGHSH and CDR2 LQKENI. CDR3 length: 15 residues. Trimming removed 3 bases at V and 4 bases at J, with 13 bases between. The CDR3 reads CASSPPGSQNQPQHF. In DNA, the CDR3 is TGTGCCAGCTCACCCCCTGGCAGTCAGAATCAGCCCCAGCATTTT.

This clone appeared a single time. The CDR3 DNA reads as TGTGCCAGTACCCGATTGACAGACTATGGCTACACCTTC. Translating it yields CASTRLTDYGYTF. The genes are TRBV19 and TRBJ1-2, with D possibly being TRBD1 (5 bases). The CDR3 spans 13 residues. CDR1 is LNHDA, CDR2 SQIVND, per germline (reference sequence). V lost 7 bases and J lost 3, with 12 bases in between.

This clone was seen repeatedly, ten times or more. The chain carries TRBV7-2 and TRBJ2-2; D is ambiguous. V was clipped by 5 bases and J by 6 bases, with 10 bases between them. This CDR3 is built from 13 residues. Germline assignment: CDR1 SGHTA and CDR2 FQGNSA. This CDR3 is CASSPRVAGELFF. CDR3 coding DNA: TGTGCCAGCAGCCCCCGGGTTGCCGGGGAGCTGTTTTTT.

The chain recombines TRBV19 with TRBJ2-1; D not certain. CDR1 LNHDA and CDR2 SQIVND come from the germline V gene (reference sequence). The V end was cut by 7 bases, the J end by 7 bases, with 14 bases between. The CDR3 sequence is 13 residues long. CDR3 DNA sequence: TGTGCCAGTATGGAGTGGCGAACAAATGAGCAGTTCTTC. Amino acids: CASMEWRTNEQFF.

The rearrangement joins TRBV5-1 to TRBJ2-7, with a possible D match to TRBD1 (6 bases). The CDR3 extends over 14 amino acids. The V end was cut by 2 bases, the J end by 0 bases, with 9 bases between. Germline V gene lookup returns CDR1 SGHRS and CDR2 YFSETQ. The CDR3: CASSLDRSSYEQYF. In nucleotides, the CDR3 is TGCGCCAGCAGCTTAGACAGGAGCTCCTACGAGCAGTACTTC.

The chain has TRBV27 and TRBJ1-2; maybe TRBD1 (5 bases). Trimming pared 5 bases from V and 8 bases from J, leaving 21 bases between. The CDR3 consists of 15 residues. Germline CDR1 MNHEY, CDR2 SMNVEV (reference sequence). The CDR3 loop reads CASSPPGRDPEGYTF. DNA of the CDR3: TGTGCCAGCAGTCCACCGGGGAGGGACCCGGAGGGCTACACCTTC.

This chain joins TRBV6-2 or TRBV6-3 and TRBJ1-5; D may be TRBD1 (5 bases). V lost 5 bases and J lost 0, with 14 bases in between. The CDR3 extends over 16 amino acids. Looked up from germline, CDR1 is MNHEY and CDR2 is SVGEGT. The CDR3 region has the DNA TGTGCCAGCAGTACCTCCGGGGGGTATAGCAATCAGCCCCAGCATTTT. This encodes CASSTSGGYSNQPQHF.

This chain joins TRBV10-3 and TRBJ1-1; no clear D. In germline, CDR1 is ENHRY, CDR2 SYGVKD. Trimming removed 4 bases from V and 2 bases from J, with 8 bases in between. CDR3 length: 13 residues. CDR3 DNA sequence: TGTGCCATCAGTGGAGGCTCCAACACTGAAGCTTTCTTT. Its protein is CAISGGSNTEAFF.

The chain carries TRBV6-5 and TRBJ2-1, with a tentative D call TRBD1 (7 bases). The CDR3 has 14 residues. V was trimmed by 6 bases and J by 9 bases, leaving 18 bases between them. Germline CDR1 reads MNHEY; CDR2 reads SVGAGI. The CDR3 here is CASSGQGGVGEQFF. Written as DNA, the CDR3 is TGTGCCAGCAGCGGGCAGGGGGGTGTCGGTGAGCAGTTCTTC.

Note on this clone: Other nucleotide sequences in the sample specify the same CDR3. The V gene is TRBV15, the J gene TRBJ1-5; no firm D call. Per the germline V gene, CDR1 is LNHNV and CDR2 is YYDKDF (reference sequence). Deletions cut 0 bases from V and 2 bases from J, with 5 bases between. The CDR3 sequence is 14 residues long. CDR3 in DNA: TGTGCCACCAGCAGAGATCGGGGCAATCAGCCCCAGCATTTT. It specifies CATSRDRGNQPQHF.

This clone was detected once. The chain has TRBV11-2 and TRBJ2-1; perhaps TRBD1 as D (5 bases). V was pared by 6 bases and J by 0 bases, with 18 bases between. CDR1 is SGHAT, CDR2 FQNNGV, per germline. This CDR3 region has 17 residues. The CDR3 protein is CASSWTQSSLSYNEQFF. The CDR3 DNA reads as TGTGCCAGCAGTTGGACACAAAGCTCCCTCTCCTACAATGAGCAGTTCTTC.

The chain has TRBV5-8 and TRBJ1-6; D remains ambiguous. The CDR3 has 14 amino acids. Germline-derived CDR1 and CDR2 are SGHTS and YDEGEE. V was clipped by 3 bases and J by 10 bases, with 14 bases between them. The CDR3 spells CASSSGSGKSPLHF. As DNA, the CDR3 is TGTGCCAGCAGCTCGGGGTCGGGAAAGTCACCCCTCCACTTT.

CDR3 sequence reads: CASSLAPGKGGYTF. The DNA of the CDR3 is TGTGCCAGCAGCTTAGCGCCAGGGAAAGGTGGCTACACCTTC. The chain links TRBV7-2 to TRBJ1-2, with a possible D match to TRBD1 (5 bases). Trimming left V 0 bases short and J 7 bases short, with 12 bases between. Germline V gene sequence: CDR1 SGHTA, CDR2 FQGNSA. The CDR3 runs to 14 residues.

This clone was seen only once. V usage is TRBV5-5 and J usage is TRBJ1-1; TRBD1 matches 10 bases. Trimming at V came to 0 bases and at J to 4 bases, leaving 3 bases not matched to a gene. The length of the CDR3 is 15 residues. Germline values: CDR1 SGHKS, CDR2 YYEKEE (reference sequence). CDR3 amino acids: CASSLAGTGVTEAFF. The CDR3 coding sequence is TGTGCCAGCAGCTTGGCGGGGACAGGGGTCACTGAAGCTTTCTTT.

V usage is TRBV25-1 and J usage is TRBJ2-1; the match to TRBD2 covers 9 bases. In germline, CDR1 is MGHDK, CDR2 SYGVNS. Trimming at V came to 4 bases and at J to 0 bases, leaving 7 bases not matched to a gene. CDR3 length equals 17 residues. The CDR3: CASSGLAGEGSYNEQFF. Here the CDR3 DNA reads TGTGCCAGCAGTGGATTAGCGGGGGAGGGCTCCTACAATGAGCAGTTCTTC.

The chain uses TRBV6-1 and TRBJ1-3; D is possibly TRBD1 (5 bases). Germline V gives CDR1 MNHNS, CDR2 SASEGT. V lost 2 bases to trimming and J lost 0 bases, with 5 bases between them. The CDR3 spans 14 residues. The CDR3 loop reads CASSETGSGNTIYF. CDR3 coding DNA: TGTGCCAGCAGTGAAACAGGCTCTGGAAACACCATATATTTT.

The chain links TRBV18 to TRBJ2-1; no clear D. Germline V gives CDR1 KGHSH, CDR2 LQKENI. The V gene lost 7 bases and the J gene lost 4 bases, with 11 bases spanning the gap. This CDR3 has 13 residues. The DNA of the CDR3 is TGTGCCAGCTTAAGCACGAATTACAATGAGCAGTTCTTC. Translated, it gives CASLSTNYNEQFF.

This clone occurred once. The chain employs TRBV28 and TRBJ1-2, with TRBD1 as a possible D gene (5 bases). The ends were cut back, 2 bases at V and 5 bases at J, with 15 bases in the middle. The CDR3 is 15 amino acids. Germline V gene data show CDR1 as MDHEN and CDR2 as SYDVKM. The DNA of the CDR3 is TGTGCCAGCAGTTTAAGTTCTTGGGGCGAATATGGCTACACCTTC. Translating gives CASSLSSWGEYGYTF.